This T cell receptor beta chain was documented in a study of neoadjuvant nivolumab and ipilimumab in lung cancer. Whole-study results and caveats: From pretherapy to surgery, tumor richness and clonality rose with dual therapy. TCR sequencing covered a small number of samples. Pretherapy blood TCR richness correlated positively with resected tumor richness.

Germline V lookup: CDR1 LNHDA, CDR2 SQIVND (reference sequence). V was clipped by 3 bases and J by 11 bases, with 14 bases between them. This CDR3 has 14 amino acids. Turning to this clone: Its specificity is not known.

Assay: immunoSEQ multiplex PCR; the TCRdb copy retains only in-frame clones and omits some. This sample has roughly 4,500 clones, with 73% found just once. The rearrangement joins TRBV19 to TRBJ1-6, with no clear D. The clonotype originates from an adult with non-small cell lung cancer. This material consisted of tumor tissue, taken after neoadjuvant nivolumab, alone or with ipilimumab, at or shortly before surgery. The CDR3 DNA sequence: TGTGCCAGTAGTATTGGTCGGGAGGGAGCACCCCTCCACTTT. Translated, it gives CASSIGREGAPLHF. The full variable domain, rest sourced from reference TRBV19 and TRBJ1-6, is DGGITQSPKYLFRKEGQNVTLSCEQNLNHDAMYWYRQDPGQGLRLIYYSQIVNDFQKGDIAEGYSVSREKKESFPLTVTSAQKNPTAFYLCASSIGREGAPLHFGNGTRLTVT.